This TCR beta chain is from a study of CD8+CD57+ T cells in acquired aplastic anemia. Study conclusions and caveats: Patients shared some 30 CD8+ CDR3 sequences with controls. Patients versus controls showed no significant CD8+ Simpson's diversity difference.

Using genomic DNA as the template, TCR beta VDJ and CDR3 profiling was carried out. TCRdb called the reads again in MiXCR, with one record for every CDR3 protein. The sample consists of about 180,000 distinct CDR3 sequences, 63% of them appearing once. About this clonotype itself: The antigen is unknown.

Previously, flow cytometry had revealed CD8+CD57+ cell expansion in the patients chosen for sequencing. The CDR3 contains 15 residues. Germline V gene data show CDR1 as LNHNV and CDR2 as YYDKDF (reference sequence). Trimming shortened V by 0 bases and J by 0 bases, and 6 bases separated the two germline ends. The sample taken for sequencing was sorted CD4+, CD8+, or CD8+CD57+ T cells (not recorded which) from PBMCs. The sequence was collected from a human donor with aplastic anemia. The chain links TRBV15 to TRBJ1-3, with D tentatively TRBD1 (5 bases). The DNA for the CDR3 is TGTGCCACCAGCAGAGACAGGGTCTCTGGAAACACCATATATTTT. It encodes CATSRDRVSGNTIYF.